A single sample is the source of the 32 T cell receptor beta chains below, sequenced in a study of cytomegalovirus exposure and HLA in healthy donors (TCRdb year 2017). Libraries were built with the immunoSEQ multiplex PCR assay. Imported from immuneACCESS, the table was reduced by TCRdb to in-frame sequences with V and J called. These copies leave out some clones; in studies compared against another copy, an unresolved V gene accounts for under half, and the cause of the remainder is not known. Recorded for this sample are 150,000 or so clones; approximately 89% of them occurred a single time. Roughly 9.3% of the sample is taken by the ten largest. The sample comprised PBMCs. These receptors originate from a woman aged 18-29 years in good health and CMV-seropositive.

This chain connects TRBV7-6 to TRBJ2-5; maybe TRBD2 (6 bases). Germline CDR1 is SGHVS and CDR2 is FNYEAQ. V was clipped by 5 bases and J by 5 bases, with 12 bases between them. This CDR3 has 13 residues. This chain's CDR3 is CASSPGTYETQYF. CDR3 DNA sequence: TGTGCCAGCAGCCCCGGGACTTACGAGACCCAGTACTTC.

The gene calls are TRBV6-1 and TRBJ2-1, with 8 bases that match TRBD2. This CDR3 region has 13 residues. J lost 4 bases, V lost 7 bases, and 3 bases had no gene match. The germline gives CDR1 MNHNS, CDR2 SASEGT. The CDR3 region has the DNA TGTGCCAGCATGCAGCGGGGGTACAATGAGCAGTTCTTC. This translates into CASMQRGYNEQFF.

This clone has just one count. V and J are TRBV28 and TRBJ2-4; D is perhaps TRBD1 (6 bases). V was cut by 5 bases and J by 0 bases, with 14 bases left in between. The CDR3 is 16 amino acids. Germline values: CDR1 MDHEN, CDR2 SYDVKM. The CDR3 DNA sequence: TGTGCCAGCAGTCACGGACAGTTCCTAGCCAAAAACATTCAGTACTTC. It specifies CASSHGQFLAKNIQYF.

The chain joins TRBV5-4 to TRBJ2-7; tentative D call: TRBD1 (6 bases). CDR1 is SGHNT, CDR2 YYREEE, per germline (reference sequence). Trimming removed 2 bases from V and 7 bases from J, with 16 bases in between. The CDR3 sequence is 14 residues long. Here the CDR3 reads CASSFVQGRGEQYF. CDR3 nucleotide sequence: TGTGCCAGCAGCTTCGTACAGGGACGAGGGGAGCAGTACTTC.

This chain connects TRBV30 to TRBJ1-2; 7 bases match TRBD1. Unmatched junction bases numbered 12, after V lost 7 bases and J lost 4 bases. Looked up from germline, CDR1 is GTSNPN and CDR2 is SVGIG (reference sequence). The CDR3 spans 14 residues. The CDR3 DNA reads as TGTGCCTATCCGACAGGGTACGGGGTCTATGGCTACACCTTC. This codes for CAYPTGYGVYGYTF.

The rearrangement links TRBV6-5 to TRBJ2-2; D is ambiguous. V was trimmed by 5 bases and J by 4 bases, leaving 8 bases between them. Germline CDR1 is MNHEY and CDR2 is SVGAGI. The CDR3 extends over 13 amino acids. The CDR3: CASSTTSTGELFF. The CDR3 region has the DNA TGTGCCAGCAGTACGACAAGCACCGGGGAGCTGTTTTTT.

This clone turned up a few times. DNA for the CDR3: TGTGCCAGCAGTTACGAGAGTGATGAGCAGTTCTTC. This encodes CASSYESDEQFF. The chain links TRBV6-6 to TRBJ2-1; D not resolved. V lost 2 bases and J lost 8, with 7 bases in between. Germline CDR1 is MNHNY and CDR2 is SVGAGI (reference sequence). This CDR3 has 12 amino acids.

This chain connects TRBV27 to TRBJ2-1; 8 bases align to TRBD2. Germline assignment: CDR1 MNHEY and CDR2 SMNVEV (reference sequence). V was clipped by 2 bases and J by 2 bases; unmatched bases: 2. The CDR3 extends over 15 amino acids. CDR3 amino acids: CASSLEAGAYNEQFF. Written as DNA, the CDR3 is TGTGCCAGCAGTTTAGAAGCGGGGGCCTACAATGAGCAGTTCTTC.

The gene calls are TRBV27 and TRBJ2-1, with a possible D match to TRBD2 (5 bases). This CDR3 is built from 19 residues. The germline V gene has CDR1 MNHEY and CDR2 SMNVEV (reference sequence). V was trimmed by 6 bases and J by 8 bases, leaving 32 bases between them. Here the CDR3 DNA reads TGTGCCAGCAGCCGCGTAGTGGGGAGTCGGGGAGAGTGGCCACATGAGCAGTTCTTC. Its translation: CASSRVVGSRGEWPHEQFF.

With regard to this clone: The junction and the germline gene differ at one end; a read error may be behind it. This chain uses TRBV13 with TRBJ1-1, with TRBD1 matching 7 bases. This CDR3 has 16 residues. Germline CDR1 PRHDT, CDR2 FYEKMQ (reference sequence). CDR3 region: CASTLKGALERNGAFF. For the CDR3, the DNA is TGTGCCAGCACCTTAAAGGGGGCGCTGGAAAGAAACGGAGCTTTCTTT.

The chain couples TRBV30 to TRBJ1-5; a possible D gene is TRBD1 (5 bases). Per germline, CDR1 GTSNPN and CDR2 SVGIG (reference sequence). The V end was cut by 5 bases, the J end by 6 bases, with 14 bases between. The CDR3 runs to 13 residues. CDR3 sequence: CAWGGLGTQPQHF. The CDR3, as DNA: TGTGCCTGGGGGGGGTTGGGAACTCAGCCCCAGCATTTT.

V gene TRBV9 combines with J gene TRBJ2-2; 8 positions match TRBD2. CDR1 is SGDLS and CDR2 is YYNGEE in the germline V gene. This CDR3 is 15 amino acids long. The J segment lost 3 bases and the V segment lost 5 bases, leaving 6 bases of the junction unmatched. In DNA, the CDR3 is TGTGCCAGCAGGGGAAGCGGGGGCCACACCGGGGAGCTGTTTTTT. As protein: CASRGSGGHTGELFF.

The table lists this clone with a few counts. The chain carries TRBV9 and TRBJ1-5; 7 positions match TRBD1. This CDR3 spans 17 amino acids. Germline trimming cut 1 base from V and 3 bases from J; bases unmatched to any gene: 10. Germline V CDR1 and CDR2: SGDLS, YYNGEE. The CDR3, as DNA: TGTGCCAGCAGCGTACGCGGTCGGGGACAGATCAATCAGCCCCAGCATTTT. Residues: CASSVRGRGQINQPQHF.

The CDR3 region has the DNA TGTGCCAGCAGCGTAGGGGCAGATCAAGAGACCCAGTACTTC. Protein: CASSVGADQETQYF. V is TRBV9 and J is TRBJ2-5; no clear D. This CDR3 spans 14 amino acids. The V gene's germline CDR1 is SGDLS and CDR2 YYNGEE. V shed 0 bases and J shed 2 bases, with 8 bases lying between them.

V is TRBV9 and J is TRBJ2-3; 11 bases align to TRBD1. J gave up 4 bases and V 0 bases, and 7 bases lay outside the gene matches. CDR3 length equals 17 residues. The V gene's germline CDR1 is SGDLS and CDR2 YYNGEE. In nucleotides, the CDR3 is TGTGCCAGCAGCGTAGGGACAGGGGGCTATCACGCAGATACGCAGTATTTT. This encodes CASSVGTGGYHADTQYF. Supplemented by reference TRBV9 and TRBJ2-3, the full variable domain reads DSGVTQTPKHLITATGQRVTLRCSPRSGDLSVYWYQQSLDQGLQFLIQYYNGEERAKGNILERFSAQQFPDLHSELNLSSLELGDSALYFCASSVGTGGYHADTQYFGPGTRLTVL.

A single count supports this clone. The chain has TRBV5-1 and TRBJ2-1; TRBD2 matches at 7 bases. The CDR3 runs to 14 residues. Germline CDR1 reads SGHRS; CDR2 reads YFSETQ. V shed 0 bases, J shed 5 bases, and the junction held 2 bases outside the gene matches. The CDR3 DNA sequence: TGCGCCAGCAGCTTGGTGCGGGGGAACAATGAGCAGTTCTTC. It yields the protein CASSLVRGNNEQFF.

The CDR3 reads CASSYYRLPVAEAFF. The DNA for the CDR3 is TGTGCCAGCAGTTACTATCGTCTACCCGTTGCTGAAGCTTTCTTT. The chain couples TRBV6-5 to TRBJ1-1; no reliable D call. This CDR3 contains 15 residues. Germline loops: CDR1 MNHEY, CDR2 SVGAGI. Trimming removed 1 base from V and 6 bases from J, with 15 bases in between.

This chain's CDR3 is CASSLKGQGSNQPQHF. CDR3 nucleotide sequence: TGTGCCAGCAGCTTGAAGGGACAGGGCAGCAATCAGCCCCAGCATTTT. The rearrangement joins TRBV5-6 to TRBJ1-5, with 9 bases that match TRBD1. Looked up from germline, CDR1 is SGHDT and CDR2 is YYEEEE. V trimming: 1 base; J trimming: 1 base; junction bases outside the gene matches: 3. The CDR3 is 16 amino acids. Based on the CDR3 plus reference TRBV5-6 and TRBJ1-5, the full variable domain is DAGVTQSPTHLIKTRGQQVTLRCSPKSGHDTVSWYQQALGQGPQFIFQYYEEEERQRGNFPDRFSGHQFPNYSSELNVNALLLGDSALYLCASSLKGQGSNQPQHFGDGTRLSIL.

V usage is TRBV19 and J usage is TRBJ1-4; D is undetermined. CDR1 LNHDA and CDR2 SQIVND come from the germline V gene (reference sequence). V gave up 5 bases and J gave up 0 bases, with 13 bases separating them. CDR3 length equals 16 residues. The CDR3 reads CASSPRLIATNEKLFF. CDR3 nucleotide sequence: TGTGCCAGTAGTCCTCGACTGATTGCAACTAATGAAAAACTGTTTTTT.

This clone was recorded a few times. The J gene is TRBJ1-6, the V gene TRBV28, with 7 bases matching TRBD1. The V segment lost 5 bases and the J segment 7 bases; nucleotides outside the gene matches: 5. The germline CDR1 and CDR2 sequences are MDHEN and SYDVKM. This CDR3 comprises 14 residues. CDR3 DNA: TGTGCCAGCAGTACCGGGACAGCCAATTCACCCCTCCACTTT. Translating gives CASSTGTANSPLHF. Full variable domain (rest looked up from reference TRBV28 and TRBJ1-6): DVKVTQSSRYLVKRTGEKVFLECVQDMDHENMFWYRQDPGLGLRLIYFSYDVKMKEKGDIPEGYSVSREKKERFSLILESASTNQTSMYLCASSTGTANSPLHFGNGTRLTVT.

J is TRBJ1-3 and V is TRBV4-2; D perhaps matches TRBD1 (6 bases). Germline V gene sequence: CDR1 LGHNA, CDR2 YNFKEQ. V dropped 1 base and J dropped 0 bases, with 13 bases sitting between them. This CDR3 is built from 17 residues. CDR3 sequence reads: CASSQALQGFSGNTIYF. CDR3 bases: TGTGCCAGCAGCCAAGCATTACAGGGCTTCTCTGGAAACACCATATATTTT.

The chain recombines TRBV9 with TRBJ1-2; D is uncertain. V was shortened by 4 bases and J by 4 bases, with 11 bases between the two germline ends. The CDR3 totals 13 residues. CDR1 is SGDLS, CDR2 YYNGEE, per germline. This CDR3 is CASSSEYGYGYTF. The CDR3 bases are TGTGCCAGCAGCAGCGAATATGGCTATGGCTACACCTTC.

This clone was found a few times. The V and J genes are TRBV5-1 and TRBJ2-5; D perhaps matches TRBD2 (6 bases). The CDR3 contains 16 residues. The V gene's germline CDR1 is SGHRS and CDR2 YFSETQ. With 0 bases removed from V and 1 base from J, the gap between germline ends came to 13 bases. As DNA, the CDR3 is TGCGCCAGCAGCTTGGCGCCTATCGGGAGCCAAGAGACCCAGTACTTC. Translating gives CASSLAPIGSQETQYF.

The V gene is TRBV5-6, the J gene TRBJ1-2; D might be TRBD1 (5 bases). The CDR3 has 15 residues. V was shortened by 2 bases and J by 4 bases, with 15 bases between the two germline ends. Germline CDR1 reads SGHDT; CDR2 reads YYEEEE. CDR3 protein: CASSLTPTVTYGYTF. CDR3 nucleotide sequence: TGTGCCAGCAGCTTAACACCGACAGTCACCTATGGCTACACCTTC.

J is TRBJ2-5 and V is TRBV7-9; D possibly corresponds to TRBD2 (7 bases). The CDR3 has 13 amino acids. Trimming left V 5 bases short and J 5 bases short, with 12 bases between. Germline values: CDR1 SEHNR, CDR2 FQNEAQ (reference sequence). Here the CDR3 DNA reads TGTGCCAGCAGCCGGGGGGCCGGGGAGACCCAGTACTTC. This encodes CASSRGAGETQYF. Drawing the rest from reference TRBV7-9 and TRBJ2-5, the complete variable domain is DTGVSQNPRHKITKRGQNVTFRCDPISEHNRLYWYRQTLGQGPEFLTYFQNEAQLEKSRLLSDRFSAERPKGSFSTLEIQRTEQGDSAMYLCASSRGAGETQYFGPGTRLLVL.

The rearrangement uses TRBV4-2 and TRBJ2-5, with D maybe TRBD2 (6 bases). V dropped 3 bases and J dropped 4 bases, with 12 bases sitting between them. Germline loops: CDR1 LGHNA, CDR2 YNFKEQ. The CDR3 runs 14 residues. The chain's CDR3 is CASSHRLGGETQYF. The CDR3 region has the DNA TGTGCCAGCAGCCACCGACTAGGCGGAGAGACCCAGTACTTC.

The chain uses TRBV6-5 and TRBJ1-3, with D hard to call. The V end was cut by 11 bases, the J end by 0 bases, with 11 bases between. Germline V gene sequence: CDR1 MNHEY, CDR2 SVGAGI. The CDR3 loop spans 13 amino acids. The CDR3 loop reads CAGRWASGNTIYF. CDR3 nucleotide sequence: TGTGCCGGGAGATGGGCCTCTGGAAACACCATATATTTT.

V is TRBV7-9 and J is TRBJ2-2; tentative D call: TRBD1 (5 bases). V was trimmed by 2 bases and J by 1 base, leaving 8 bases between them. The germline CDR1 and CDR2 sequences are SEHNR and FQNEAQ (reference sequence). This CDR3 comprises 15 residues. The CDR3 nucleotides read TGTGCCAGCAGCTTATTTCAGGGGAACACCGGGGAGCTGTTTTTT. Its protein product is CASSLFQGNTGELFF.

The chain links TRBV7-9 to TRBJ2-1, with D hard to call. The germline gives CDR1 SEHNR, CDR2 FQNEAQ (reference sequence). The CDR3 length is 12 residues. Trimming removed 5 bases at V and 8 bases at J, with 10 bases between. The CDR3 DNA is TGTGCCAGCAGCCCCCAGGTAGATGAGCAGTTCTTC. It codes for CASSPQVDEQFF. Using reference TRBV7-9 and TRBJ2-1 for the parts outside the CDR3, the full variable domain is DTGVSQNPRHKITKRGQNVTFRCDPISEHNRLYWYRQTLGQGPEFLTYFQNEAQLEKSRLLSDRFSAERPKGSFSTLEIQRTEQGDSAMYLCASSPQVDEQFFGPGTRLTVL.

This chain joins TRBV4-1 and TRBJ1-5; D might be TRBD1 (5 bases). Germline CDR1 and CDR2: MGHRA and YSYEKL. V lost 3 bases to trimming and J lost 1 base, with 7 bases between them. This CDR3 comprises 14 residues. CDR3: CASSQGLSNQPQHF. The CDR3 DNA reads TGCGCCAGCAGCCAGGGACTCAGCAATCAGCCCCAGCATTTT.

The chain recombines TRBV4-1 with TRBJ2-5; TRBD2 matches 10 bases. Germline values: CDR1 MGHRA, CDR2 YSYEKL. The length of the CDR3 is 17 residues. After removal of 1 base from V and 4 bases from J, the junction contained 9 bases not matched to a gene. CDR3: CASSQGTLAGVVETQYF. The CDR3 DNA is TGCGCCAGCAGCCAAGGAACCCTAGCGGGGGTTGTAGAGACCCAGTACTTC.

V gene TRBV15 combines with J gene TRBJ1-5, with 9 positions matching TRBD1. The V segment lost 3 bases and the J segment 4 bases; nucleotides outside the gene matches: 1. CDR1 is LNHNV, CDR2 YYDKDF, per germline (reference sequence). This CDR3 region has 14 residues. Written as DNA, the CDR3 is TGTGCCACCAGCAGGGACAGGGGAAATCAGCCCCAGCATTTT. This gives the protein CATSRDRGNQPQHF.